Sequencing of this T cell receptor (beta chain) was carried out in a study of regulatory T cells in long-lasting Graves disease (TCRdb year 2021). The study in broad terms: Antithyroid drugs had been taken for less than 3 months by newly diagnosed Graves' disease patients. Peripheral blood TCR sequencing and RNA sequencing compared persistent Graves' disease patients with newly diagnosed Graves' disease patients. The study was registered as a clinical trial and conducted in China. A total of 33 samples were covered by TCR sequencing, comprising approximately 13 persistent and around 20 newly diagnosed Graves' disease patients.

This clonotype was detected many times. The antigen it recognizes is unknown. Per-base qualities were not stored, and no clone one base away is much larger. Here is what the overall study found, with its caveats: The authors acknowledged the small sample size as a limitation that may reduce accuracy. Sequencing and analysis were limited to the TCR beta chain. Compared with newly diagnosed patients, patients with persistent Graves' disease had lower TCR Shannon entropy and fewer highly expanded clones, which suggests clonal expansion. Because the primary lesion, thyroid tissue, could not be accessed, the study looked at peripheral blood alone. Persistent disease showed preferential use of TRBV28, TRBJ1-2 and TRBJ2-5, whereas newly diagnosed disease favored TRBV20-1 and TRBJ2-1. More public clonotypes were shared among persistent patients (roughly 2,900) than among newly diagnosed patients (approximately 930).

The CDR3 holds 15 amino acids from the cysteine to the phenylalanine. CDR3 DNA is the only sequence kept; it has 45 bases, read in frame from the first base. V sheds 1 base and J sheds 5 bases, leaving 14 bases between their ends. Looking up the germline V gene yields CDR1 MGHRA and CDR2 YSYEKL. The library was produced with multiplex PCR. TCRdb records Illumina HiSeq 4000 as the sequencer. TCR beta libraries were built with iRepertoire HTBI primers and Arm-PCR amplification of CDR3 regions. PCR products were gel purified before sequencing. Per the original workflow: Across samples, about 63 TRBV and 14 TRBJ segments were identified and used for gene usage analysis of CDR3 amino acid clonotypes. COPE and FqMerger were used to merge the filtered high-quality paired reads into contigs. BLAST was used to align contigs to IMGT TRBV, TRBD and TRBJ reference genes, and CDR3 was defined according to IMGT. Highly expanded clones were defined as clonotypes with a frequency above 0.1%. Shannon entropy was used to measure repertoire diversity, and the Gini coefficient was used to measure V-J evenness. A clonotype was considered public if more than one individual shared it. Using fastp trimming at Q25 and MiXCR clonotype assembly, TCRdb reanalyzed the public sequencing data and kept in-frame beta chains. Merged by CDR3 protein, the rows form single entries marked with the most common genes and DNA. The V and J calls were not made by the authors but by TCRdb's processing. This sample is represented by some 340,000 distinct CDR3 sequences; approximately 12% of them were singletons. Approximately 17% of the sample is held by the ten biggest clonotypes.

The time point label, as the study defines it: newly diagnosed GD, antithyroid drugs for less than 3 months. RNA was extracted from PBMCs in TRIzol for both TCR sequencing and RNA sequencing. The diagnosis of Graves' disease followed American Thyroid Association guidelines. The patients came from an endocrinology department in Xi'an, China. Each patient gave roughly 10 milliliters of peripheral blood, collected in an EDTA anticoagulant tube. Ficoll Paque Plus density gradient separation was used to isolate PBMCs, and no further T cell sorting was performed. An Agilent 2100 Bioanalyzer and agarose gel were used to assess RNA quality, and a NanoDrop 2000 was used to measure RNA concentration. The sample was also linked to a second study, of T cells in Graves' hyperthyroidism and ophthalmopathy. Per the second study: Graves' hyperthyroidism was defined as stable when no progression to ophthalmopathy occurred over 18 months of follow-up. The hyperthyroidism patients were between 18 and 65 years old and newly diagnosed, with a disease duration of less than 2 months. Exclusion was applied to patients with uncontrolled infections, other autoimmune diseases, pregnancy or lactation. Diagnoses relied on clinical symptoms, serum thyroxine and TRAb, thyroid ultrasound and orbital computed tomography. The TCR CDR3 was subjected to a first round of RT-PCR using the HTBI primer set and the Qiagen OneStep RT-PCR kit. Blood samples also contained most of the expanded thyroid clonotypes (frequency above 0.001), which suggests that blood repertoires may reflect thyroid immune responses. A 13 V-J signature model separated ophthalmopathy from stable hyperthyroidism, with approximately 87% sensitivity and roughly 81% specificity in cross-validation and 80%/75% in testing. In validation, progression to ophthalmopathy was predicted by the model with around 70% sensitivity and 72% to 85% specificity, a median of around 6.5 months before onset. To identify distinguishing TCR V-J signatures, a discovery cohort of around 100 patients was used, comprising some 43 with Graves' ophthalmopathy and about 59 with stable Graves' hyperthyroidism. An independent validation cohort of under 20 hyperthyroidism patients and roughly 16 patients who later progressed to ophthalmopathy tested prospective prediction of ophthalmopathy. For training and testing, the 100 patients in the discovery cohort were randomly divided in a 7:3 ratio. In addition, the study compared T-cell repertoires in thyroid tissue and in blood from roughly six Graves' hyperthyroidism patients. Following sampling, methimazole starting at 30 mg daily was given to hyperthyroidism patients, and high-dose intravenous methylprednisolone was given to ophthalmopathy patients. Libraries were constructed in a second round of multiplex PCR, after which size selection and purification were carried out. Sequencing of the libraries was done on an Illumina HiSeq2000 using paired-end 100 bp reads. SOAPnuke was used to process the raw data, removing reads that contained adapters or uncalled bases, had a mean Phred below 15, or lacked an exact match to the constant primer or identifier. High-quality paired reads were merged using COPE v1.2.5, and each unique nucleotide sequence was defined as a clonotype. MiTCR v1.1 was used to align clonotypes to the IMGT TRBV, TRBD and TRBJ reference segments. Analysis was restricted to V-J combinations with a frequency above 0.0001, which covered about 99% of repertoires. The TCS score was defined as the ratio of F50 (clonal expansion) to E x V (chaos), calculated using BLOSUM62-based TCRdist between CDR3 peptides within each V-J. Welch's t-statistics and random forest reduced fewer than 600 V-J features to roughly 13, which were used in a naive Bayes classifier (R e1071). Sample size was not statistically predetermined, and investigators were not blinded to group allocation. The paper reports TCR Vbeta CDR3 sequencing of fewer than 150 peripheral blood samples: 43 ophthalmopathy, roughly 74 hyperthyroidism and approximately 17 progressor patients.

The TCR comes from a woman aged 18-29 years with Graves disease. Donor details come from another sample of the same person, matched by shared clones. The V gene is TRBV4-1 and the J gene is TRBJ2-5; the D gene identity is not certain. This specimen consisted of peripheral blood mononuclear cells (PBMCs), obtained at new diagnosis, from a patient treated with antithyroid drugs. The CDR3 here reads CASSQGHGRLETQYF. The DNA sequence is given as TGCGCCAGCAGCCAAGGACACGGGCGTTTGGAGACCCAGTACTTC.